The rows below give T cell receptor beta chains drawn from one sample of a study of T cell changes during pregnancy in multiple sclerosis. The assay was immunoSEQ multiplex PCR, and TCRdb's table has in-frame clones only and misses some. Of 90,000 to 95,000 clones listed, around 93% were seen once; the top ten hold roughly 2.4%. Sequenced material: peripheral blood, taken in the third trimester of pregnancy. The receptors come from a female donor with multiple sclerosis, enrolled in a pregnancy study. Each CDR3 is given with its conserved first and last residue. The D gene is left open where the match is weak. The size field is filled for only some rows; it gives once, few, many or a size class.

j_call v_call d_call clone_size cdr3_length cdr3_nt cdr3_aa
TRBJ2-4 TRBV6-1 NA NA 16 TGTGCCAGCAGTGAAGCGTACACCCTAGCCAAAAACATTCAGTACTTC CASSEAYTLAKNIQYF
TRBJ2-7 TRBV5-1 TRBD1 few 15 TGCGCCAGCAGTTCCGGACAGGAATTCTCCTACGAGCAGTACTTC CASSSGQEFSYEQYF
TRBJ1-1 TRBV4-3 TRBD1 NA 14 TGCGCCAGCAGCCAAGGGACAGGTTTAGCGTTCGCTTTCTTT CASSQGTGLAFAFF
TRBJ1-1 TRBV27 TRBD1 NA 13 TGTGCCAGCAGTTGGGACAGGGGTTCTGAAGCTTTCTTT CASSWDRGSEAFF
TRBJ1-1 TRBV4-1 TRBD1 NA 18 TGCGCCAGCAGCCAAGATCGGGGACAGGGCTACATGAACACTGAAGCTTTCTTT CASSQDRGQGYMNTEAFF
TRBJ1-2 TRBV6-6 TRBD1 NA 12 TGTGCCAGCAGCTCGACAGGGAAAGGCTACACCTTC CASSSTGKGYTF
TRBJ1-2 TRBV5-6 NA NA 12 TGTGCCAGCAGCAGCCGGGGGGGGAGCTACACCTTC CASSSRGGSYTF
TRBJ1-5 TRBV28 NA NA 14 TGTGCCAGCACCTCGGTGAACAGAAATCAGCCCCAGCATTTT CASTSVNRNQPQHF
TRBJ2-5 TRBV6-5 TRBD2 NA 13 TGTGCCAGCAGTCCTAGCGGGTTCGAGACCCAGTACTTC CASSPSGFETQYF
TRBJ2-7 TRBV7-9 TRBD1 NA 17 TGTGCCAGCAGTCCTCAACTACCGGGACAGGCTTCCTACGAGCAGTACTTC CASSPQLPGQASYEQYF
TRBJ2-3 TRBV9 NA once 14 TGTGCCAGCAGCGTACGAGGGAGAGGAGATACGCAGTATTTT CASSVRGRGDTQYF
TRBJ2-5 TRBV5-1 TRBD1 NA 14 TGCGCCAGCAGCCCTGGGACAGGGACGGAGACCCAGTACTTC CASSPGTGTETQYF
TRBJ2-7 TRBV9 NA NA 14 TGTGCCAGCAGCGTGGGAGTACTCGGGGGCGAGCAGTACTTC CASSVGVLGGEQYF
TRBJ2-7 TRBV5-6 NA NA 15 TGTGCCAGCAGCTTGGCCACACAGCCCACCTACGAGCAGTACTTC CASSLATQPTYEQYF
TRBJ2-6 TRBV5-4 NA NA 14 TGTGCCGCCAGAGGGCTCTCTGGGGCCAACGTCCTGACTTTC CAARGLSGANVLTF
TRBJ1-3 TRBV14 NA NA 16 TGTGCCAGCAGCCAAGTAACGAGTTTCTCTGGAAACACCATATATTTT CASSQVTSFSGNTIYF
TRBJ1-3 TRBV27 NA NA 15 TGTGCCAGCAGTTTGCAGGGGAACCTGAGAAACACCATATATTTT CASSLQGNLRNTIYF
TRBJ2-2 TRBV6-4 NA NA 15 TGTGCCAGCAGTGACGCGCCAGGGAAGGGCGGGGAGCTGTTTTTT CASSDAPGKGGELFF
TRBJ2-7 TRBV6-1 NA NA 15 TGTGCCAGCAAGCAACTACCAGCGCCTCTCTACGAGCAGTACTTC CASKQLPAPLYEQYF
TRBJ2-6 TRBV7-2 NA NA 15 TGTGCCAGCAGCACACACCACTCTGGGGCCAACGTCCTGACTTTC CASSTHHSGANVLTF
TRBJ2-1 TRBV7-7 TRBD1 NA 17 TGTGCTAGCAGCGGCCGGACAGGGAAAAGCTCCTACAATGAGCAGTTCTTC CASSGRTGKSSYNEQFF
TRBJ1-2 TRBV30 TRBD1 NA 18 TGTGCCTGGAATTTGGGGATGACAGGGAAGATGGTAGAGGATGGCTACACCTTC CAWNLGMTGKMVEDGYTF
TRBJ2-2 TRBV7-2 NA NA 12 TGTGCCAGCAGCCATAGCACCGGGGAGCTGTTTTTT CASSHSTGELFF
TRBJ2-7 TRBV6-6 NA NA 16 TGTGCCAGCAGTTCCCCGTCCGGACTAACCACCTACGAGCAGTACTTC CASSSPSGLTTYEQYF
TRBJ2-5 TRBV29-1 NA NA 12 TGCAGCGCTGGGACATCCCAAGAGACCCAGTACTTC CSAGTSQETQYF
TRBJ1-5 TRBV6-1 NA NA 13 TGTGCCAGCAGTCGACAGATCAATCAGCCCCAGCATTTT CASSRQINQPQHF
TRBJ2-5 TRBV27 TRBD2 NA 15 TGTGCCAGCAGTTGGGGAGAGCGGGAGGGAGAGACCCAGTACTTC CASSWGEREGETQYF
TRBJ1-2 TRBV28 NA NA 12 TGTGCCAGCAGTTTCCCAAACTATGGCTACACCTTC CASSFPNYGYTF
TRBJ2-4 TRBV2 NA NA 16 TGTGCCAGCAGTGACCTGGACGGACTAGCCAAAAACATTCAGTACTTC CASSDLDGLAKNIQYF
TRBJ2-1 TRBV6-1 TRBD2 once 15 TGTGCCAGCAGCGGGACTAAAAGTTACTACAATGAGCAGTTCTTC CASSGTKSYYNEQFF
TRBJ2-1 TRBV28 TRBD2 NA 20 TGTGCCAGCAGTAACGTGCCCGGGACTAGCGGGAGACGGGTGCGCAATGAGCAGTTCTTC CASSNVPGTSGRRVRNEQFF
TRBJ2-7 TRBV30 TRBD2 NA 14 TGTGCCTGGAGTGTACGTAGCGGGGCCTACGAGCAGTACTTC CAWSVRSGAYEQYF
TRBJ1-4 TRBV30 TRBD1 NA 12 TGTGCCTGGAGGCAGGGGGATAAAAAACTGTTTTTT CAWRQGDKKLFF
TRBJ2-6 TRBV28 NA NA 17 TGTGCCAGCAGCAGCAGCGATACGTTATCTGGGGCCAACGTCCTGACTTTC CASSSSDTLSGANVLTF
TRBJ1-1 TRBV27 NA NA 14 TGTGCCAGCAGTTTATTTCCGGGGAACACTGAAGCTTTCTTT CASSLFPGNTEAFF
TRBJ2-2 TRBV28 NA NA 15 TGTGCCAGCAGTCCCTACAGTGCGAACACCGGGGAGCTGTTTTTT CASSPYSANTGELFF
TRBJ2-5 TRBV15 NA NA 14 TGTGCCACCAGCAGAGATAAACTAGGAGAGACCCAGTACTTC CATSRDKLGETQYF
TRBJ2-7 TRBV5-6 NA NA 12 TGTGCCAGCAGCCACGAGAGCGACGAGCAGTACTTC CASSHESDEQYF
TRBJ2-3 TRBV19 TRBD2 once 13 TGTGCCAGTAGACTAGCGGGAGCGGATACGCAGTATTTT CASRLAGADTQYF
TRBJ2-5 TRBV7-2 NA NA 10 TGTGCCACCTCAGGGGAGACCCAGTACTTC CATSGETQYF
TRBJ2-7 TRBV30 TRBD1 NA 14 TGTGCCTGCCATATGACAGGGCTACCCTACGAGCAGTACTTC CACHMTGLPYEQYF
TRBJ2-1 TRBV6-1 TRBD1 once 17 TGTGCCAGCAGTGACCTCCCGACAGGGGGCGTAAACAATGAGCAGTTCTTC CASSDLPTGGVNNEQFF
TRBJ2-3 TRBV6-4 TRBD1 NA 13 TGTGCCAGCAGTGCCGACAGGGGGAATACGCAGTATTTT CASSADRGNTQYF
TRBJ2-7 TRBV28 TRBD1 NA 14 TGTGCCAGTCGGGACAGGGGTCAAACCTACGAGCAGTACTTC CASRDRGQTYEQYF
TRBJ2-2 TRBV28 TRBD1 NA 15 TGTGCCAGCAGCCTGGACAGGCGGAACACCGGGGAGCTGTTTTTT CASSLDRRNTGELFF
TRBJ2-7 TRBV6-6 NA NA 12 TGTGCCAGCAGTTATTCGGCCTACGAGCAGTACTTC CASSYSAYEQYF
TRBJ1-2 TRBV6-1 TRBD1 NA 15 TGTGCCACTCAGGGACAGGGAAATCCTAACTATGGCTACACCTTC CATQGQGNPNYGYTF
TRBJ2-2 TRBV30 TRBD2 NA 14 TGTGCCTGGGGGCGGGAGGGAAGGGCCGGGGAGCTGTTTTTT CAWGREGRAGELFF
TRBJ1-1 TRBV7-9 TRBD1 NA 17 TGTGCCAGCAGCTTATATATTGGGGGGACAGCGAACACTGAAGCTTTCTTT CASSLYIGGTANTEAFF
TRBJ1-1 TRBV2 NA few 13 TGTGCCAGCAACTACAGGGTTGACACTGAAGCTTTCTTT CASNYRVDTEAFF
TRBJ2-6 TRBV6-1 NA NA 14 TGTGCCAGCACGGAAGGGGGTCTGGTTAACGTCCTGACTTTC CASTEGGLVNVLTF
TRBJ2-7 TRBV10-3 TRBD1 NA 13 TGTGCCATCAGCCTAACAGGGGGCGAGCCGCTGTACTTC CAISLTGGEPLYF
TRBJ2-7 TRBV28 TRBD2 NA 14 TGTGCCATTCGGACTAGCGGGAACTCCTACGAGCAGTACTTC CAIRTSGNSYEQYF
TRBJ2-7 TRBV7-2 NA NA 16 TGTGCCAGCAGCTTATTGCTCGTAGCGGAAACCTACGAGCAGTACTTC CASSLLLVAETYEQYF
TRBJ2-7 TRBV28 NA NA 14 TGTGCCAGCAGTTTGGGGGGAAGCTCCTACGAGCAGTACTTC CASSLGGSSYEQYF
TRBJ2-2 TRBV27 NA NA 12 TGTGCCAGCAGTTTATCGTACGGGGAGCTGTTTTTT CASSLSYGELFF
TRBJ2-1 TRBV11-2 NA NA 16 TGTGCCAGCAGCTTAGCGGGCGTCGGGACTCTCAATGAGCAGTTCTTC CASSLAGVGTLNEQFF
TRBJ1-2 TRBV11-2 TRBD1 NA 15 TGTGCCAGCAGCATAGGGACAGGGGGTACCTATGGCTACACCTTC CASSIGTGGTYGYTF
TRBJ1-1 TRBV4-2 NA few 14 TGTGCCAGCAGCCAGGTCGGGATGAACACTGAAGCTTTCTTT CASSQVGMNTEAFF
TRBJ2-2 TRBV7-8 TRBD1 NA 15 TGTGCCAGCAGCCCCACGACAGGGCTCACCGGGGAGCTGTTTTTT CASSPTTGLTGELFF